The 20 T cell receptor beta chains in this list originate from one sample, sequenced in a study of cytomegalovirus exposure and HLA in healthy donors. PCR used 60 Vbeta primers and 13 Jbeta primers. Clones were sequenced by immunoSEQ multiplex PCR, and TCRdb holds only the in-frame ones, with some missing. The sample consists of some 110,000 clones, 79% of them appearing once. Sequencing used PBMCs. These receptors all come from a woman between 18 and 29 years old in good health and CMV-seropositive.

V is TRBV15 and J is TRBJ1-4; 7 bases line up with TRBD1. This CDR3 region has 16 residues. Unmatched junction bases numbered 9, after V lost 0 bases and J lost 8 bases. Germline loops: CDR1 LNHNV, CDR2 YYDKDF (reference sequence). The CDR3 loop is CATSRDREGAKEKLFF. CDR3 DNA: TGTGCCACCAGCAGAGATAGAGAGGGGGCGAAGGAAAAACTGTTTTTT.

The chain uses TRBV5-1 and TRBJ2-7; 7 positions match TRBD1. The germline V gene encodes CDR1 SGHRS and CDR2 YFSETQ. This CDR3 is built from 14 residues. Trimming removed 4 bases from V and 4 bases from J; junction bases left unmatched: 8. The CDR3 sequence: CASSHDRALYEQYF. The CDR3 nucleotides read TGCGCCAGCAGCCACGACAGGGCCCTATACGAGCAGTACTTC.

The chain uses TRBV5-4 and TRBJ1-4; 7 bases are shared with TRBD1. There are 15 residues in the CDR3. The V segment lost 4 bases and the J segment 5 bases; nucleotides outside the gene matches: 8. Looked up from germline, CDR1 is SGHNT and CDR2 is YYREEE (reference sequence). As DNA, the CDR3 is TGTGCCAGCAGCCCGACTATGGGACAGAATGAAAAACTGTTTTTT. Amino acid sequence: CASSPTMGQNEKLFF.

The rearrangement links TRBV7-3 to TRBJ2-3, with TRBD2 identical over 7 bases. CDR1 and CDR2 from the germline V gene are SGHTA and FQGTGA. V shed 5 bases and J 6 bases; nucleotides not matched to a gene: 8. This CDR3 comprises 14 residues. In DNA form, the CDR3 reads TGTGCCAGCAGCCCTCTAGCGGCAGGGGATACGCAGTATTTT. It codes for CASSPLAAGDTQYF.

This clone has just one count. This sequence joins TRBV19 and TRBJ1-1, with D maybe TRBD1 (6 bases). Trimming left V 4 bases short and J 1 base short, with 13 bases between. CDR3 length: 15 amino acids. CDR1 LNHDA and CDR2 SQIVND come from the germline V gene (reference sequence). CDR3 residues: CASSRYRDANTEAFF. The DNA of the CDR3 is TGTGCCAGTAGTAGGTACAGGGACGCGAACACTGAAGCTTTCTTT.

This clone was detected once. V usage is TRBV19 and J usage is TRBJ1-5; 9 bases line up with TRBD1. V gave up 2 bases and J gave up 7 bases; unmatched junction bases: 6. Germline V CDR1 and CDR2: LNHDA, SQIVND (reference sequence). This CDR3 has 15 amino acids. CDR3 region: CASSIFRTGVQPQHF. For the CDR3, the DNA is TGTGCCAGTAGTATATTTCGGACAGGGGTGCAGCCCCAGCATTTT.

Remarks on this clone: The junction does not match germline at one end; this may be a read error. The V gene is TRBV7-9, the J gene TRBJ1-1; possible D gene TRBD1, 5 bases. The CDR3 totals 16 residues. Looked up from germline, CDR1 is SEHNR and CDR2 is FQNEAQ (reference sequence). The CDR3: CSSSLEKPRANTEAFF. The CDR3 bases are TGTTCCAGCAGCTTAGAGAAACCCAGGGCTAACACTGAAGCTTTCTTT. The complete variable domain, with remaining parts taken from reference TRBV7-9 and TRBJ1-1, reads DTGVSQNPRHKITKRGQNVTFRCDPISEHNRLYWYRQTLGQGPEFLTYFQNEAQLEKSRLLSDRFSAERPKGSFSTLEIQRTEQGDSAMYLCSSSLEKPRANTEAFFGQGTRLTVV.

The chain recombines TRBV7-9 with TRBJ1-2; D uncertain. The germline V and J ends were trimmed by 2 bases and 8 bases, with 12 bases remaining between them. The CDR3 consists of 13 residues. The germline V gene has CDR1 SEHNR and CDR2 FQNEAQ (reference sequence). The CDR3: CASSLNPASGYTF. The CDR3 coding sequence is TGTGCCAGCAGCTTAAACCCAGCGTCGGGCTACACCTTC.

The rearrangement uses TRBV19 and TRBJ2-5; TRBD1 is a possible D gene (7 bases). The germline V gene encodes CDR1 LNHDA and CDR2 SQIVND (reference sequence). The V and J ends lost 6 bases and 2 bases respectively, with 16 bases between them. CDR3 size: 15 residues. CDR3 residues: CASRGGQLMQETQYF. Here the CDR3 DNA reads TGTGCCAGTAGGGGGGGACAGCTAATGCAAGAGACCCAGTACTTC.

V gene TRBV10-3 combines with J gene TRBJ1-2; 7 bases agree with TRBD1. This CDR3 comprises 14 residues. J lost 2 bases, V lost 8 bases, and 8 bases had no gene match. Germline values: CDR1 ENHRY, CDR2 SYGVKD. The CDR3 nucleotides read TGTGCCATCCCCCTCCAGGGGGTAAACTATGGCTACACCTTC. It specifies CAIPLQGVNYGYTF.

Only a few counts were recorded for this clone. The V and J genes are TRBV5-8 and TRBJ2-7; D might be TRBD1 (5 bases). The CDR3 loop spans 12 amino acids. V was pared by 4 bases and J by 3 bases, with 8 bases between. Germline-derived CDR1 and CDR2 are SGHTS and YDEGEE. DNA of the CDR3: TGTGCCAGCAGCAAGGACAACTACGAGCAGTACTTC. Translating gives CASSKDNYEQYF.

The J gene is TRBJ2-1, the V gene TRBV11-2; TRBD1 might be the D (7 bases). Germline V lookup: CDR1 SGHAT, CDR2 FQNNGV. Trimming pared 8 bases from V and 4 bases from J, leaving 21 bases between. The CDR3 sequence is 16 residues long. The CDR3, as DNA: TGTGCCAGCGTCCCTGTGGCGGGACAGCCTTACAATGAGCAGTTCTTC. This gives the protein CASVPVAGQPYNEQFF.

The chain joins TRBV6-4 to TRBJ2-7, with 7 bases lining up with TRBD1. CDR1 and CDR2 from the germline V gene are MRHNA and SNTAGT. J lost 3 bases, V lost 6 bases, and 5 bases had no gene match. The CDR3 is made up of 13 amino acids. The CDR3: CASRTTGIYEQYF. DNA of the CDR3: TGTGCCAGCAGGACGACAGGGATCTACGAGCAGTACTTC.

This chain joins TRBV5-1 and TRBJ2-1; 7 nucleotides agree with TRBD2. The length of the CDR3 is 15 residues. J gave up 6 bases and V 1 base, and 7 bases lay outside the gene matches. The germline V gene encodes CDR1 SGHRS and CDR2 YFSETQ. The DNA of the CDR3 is TGCGCCAGCAGCTTGAAGGCTAGCGGCGGCAATGAGCAGTTCTTC. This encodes CASSLKASGGNEQFF.

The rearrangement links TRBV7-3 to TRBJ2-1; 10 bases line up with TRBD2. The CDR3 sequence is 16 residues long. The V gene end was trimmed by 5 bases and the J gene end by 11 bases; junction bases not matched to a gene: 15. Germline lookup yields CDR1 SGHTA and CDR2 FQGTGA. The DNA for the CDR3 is TGTGCCAGCAGCCGAGATCCTAGCGGGAGCGTCGTCCAGCAGTTCTTC. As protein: CASSRDPSGSVVQQFF.

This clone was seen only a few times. The CDR3 DNA reads as TGTGCCAGCAGTGTTCGGGCCGGGGAGCTGTTTTTT. Translated: CASSVRAGELFF. V is TRBV25-1 and J is TRBJ2-2, with unresolved D. The V and J ends lost 4 bases and 6 bases respectively, with 6 bases between them. Germline CDR1 is MGHDK and CDR2 is SYGVNS. The CDR3 has 12 residues.

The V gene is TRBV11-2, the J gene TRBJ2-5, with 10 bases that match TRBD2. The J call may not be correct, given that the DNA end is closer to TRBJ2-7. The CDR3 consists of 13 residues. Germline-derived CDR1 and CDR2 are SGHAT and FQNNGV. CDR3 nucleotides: TGTGCCAGCAGCTCAACTAGCGGGAACGAGCAGTACTTC. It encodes CASSSTSGNEQYF.

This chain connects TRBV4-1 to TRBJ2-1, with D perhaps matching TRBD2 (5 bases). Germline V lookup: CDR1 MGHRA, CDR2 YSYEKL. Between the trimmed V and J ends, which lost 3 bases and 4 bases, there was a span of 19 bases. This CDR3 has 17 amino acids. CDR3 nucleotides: TGCGCCAGCAGCCAGAGGGATTCTAGCCTATCATACAATGAGCAGTTCTTC. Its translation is CASSQRDSSLSYNEQFF.

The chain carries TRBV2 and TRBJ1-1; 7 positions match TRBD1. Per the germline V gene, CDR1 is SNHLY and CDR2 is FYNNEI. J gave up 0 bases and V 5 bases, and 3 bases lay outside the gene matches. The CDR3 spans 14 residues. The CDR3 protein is CASSYRGLNTEAFF. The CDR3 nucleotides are TGTGCCAGCAGTTACAGGGGACTGAACACTGAAGCTTTCTTT.

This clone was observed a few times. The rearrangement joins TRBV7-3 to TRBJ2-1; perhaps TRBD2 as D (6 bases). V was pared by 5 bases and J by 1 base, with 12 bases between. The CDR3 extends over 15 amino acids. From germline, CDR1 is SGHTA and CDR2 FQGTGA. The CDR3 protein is CASSPIGRSYNEQFF. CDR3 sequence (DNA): TGTGCCAGCAGCCCTATAGGGAGGTCCTACAATGAGCAGTTCTTC.